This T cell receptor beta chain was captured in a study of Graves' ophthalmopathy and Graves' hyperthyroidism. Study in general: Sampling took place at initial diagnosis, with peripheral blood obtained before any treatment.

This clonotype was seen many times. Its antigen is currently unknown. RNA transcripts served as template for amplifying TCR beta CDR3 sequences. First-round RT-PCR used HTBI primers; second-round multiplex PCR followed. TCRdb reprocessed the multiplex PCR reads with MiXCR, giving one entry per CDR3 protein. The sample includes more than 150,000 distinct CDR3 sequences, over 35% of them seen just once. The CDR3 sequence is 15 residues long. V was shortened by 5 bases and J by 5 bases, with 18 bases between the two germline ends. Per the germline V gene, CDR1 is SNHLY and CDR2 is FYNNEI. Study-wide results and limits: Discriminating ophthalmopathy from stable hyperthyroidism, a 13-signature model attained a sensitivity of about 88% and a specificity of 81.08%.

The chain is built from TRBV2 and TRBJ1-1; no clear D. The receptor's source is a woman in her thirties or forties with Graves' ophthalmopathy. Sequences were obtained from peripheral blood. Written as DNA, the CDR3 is TGTGCCAGCAGTTACGAGGGTCGGGGTCAGACTGAAGCTTTCTTT. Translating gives CASSYEGRGQTEAFF.